This TCR beta chain was sequenced for a study of T cell responses to AZD1222 COVID-19 vaccine. In germline, CDR1 is SGDLS, CDR2 YYNGEE. V lost 0 bases to trimming and J lost 2 bases, with 10 bases between them. CDR3 size: 15 residues. Clones were read by immunoSEQ multiplex PCR, and TCRdb kept only the in-frame ones, dropping some. This table has 140,000 to 150,000 clones, 80% to 85% appearing once. This clone was found a few times. The source of this sequence is an adult in good health. This chain uses TRBV9 with TRBJ2-3, with D tentatively TRBD1 (5 bases). Sequencing used peripheral blood, obtained on day 0 of MenACWY control vaccination. The CDR3 sequence is CASSVEGRATDTQYF. CDR3 DNA: TGTGCCAGCAGCGTAGAGGGGCGCGCCACAGATACGCAGTATTTT.